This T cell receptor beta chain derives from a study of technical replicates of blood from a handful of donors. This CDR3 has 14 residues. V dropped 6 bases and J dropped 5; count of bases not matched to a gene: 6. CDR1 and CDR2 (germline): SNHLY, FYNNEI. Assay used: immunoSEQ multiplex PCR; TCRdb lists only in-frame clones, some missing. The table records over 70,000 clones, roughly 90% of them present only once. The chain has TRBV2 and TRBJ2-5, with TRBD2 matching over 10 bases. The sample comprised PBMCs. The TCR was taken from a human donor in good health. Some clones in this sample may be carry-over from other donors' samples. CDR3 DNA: TGTGCCAGCAGCCGGACTAGCGGTGCGGAGACCCAGTACTTC. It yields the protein CASSRTSGAETQYF.